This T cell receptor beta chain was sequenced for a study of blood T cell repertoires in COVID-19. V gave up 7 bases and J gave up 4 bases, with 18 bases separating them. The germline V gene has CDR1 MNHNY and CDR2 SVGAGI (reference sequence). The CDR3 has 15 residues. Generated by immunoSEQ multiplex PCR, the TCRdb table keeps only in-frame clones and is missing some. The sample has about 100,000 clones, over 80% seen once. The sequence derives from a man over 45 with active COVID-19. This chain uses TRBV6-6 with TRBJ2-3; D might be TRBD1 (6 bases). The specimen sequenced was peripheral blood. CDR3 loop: CASITGGPGADTQYF. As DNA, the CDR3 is TGTGCCAGCATCACCGGCGGGCCAGGGGCAGATACGCAGTATTTT.